This T cell receptor (beta chain) was captured in a study of blood T cells in healthy people across ages. A note on this clonotype: What it recognizes is unknown.

The V gene's germline CDR1 is MDHEN and CDR2 SYDVKM. V was pared by 4 bases and J by 4 bases, with 17 bases between. CDR3 length: 15 residues. Combining a sample-barcoded 5' primer with a J-beta primer mix, a second PCR ran for 7 to 11 cycles. TCRdb itself ran the 5' RACE reads through MiXCR, one entry per CDR3 protein. The table includes about 1.7 million distinct CDR3 sequences, 28% detected once. Study-wide results and limits: As age increased, TCR beta diversity per million T cells fell in a roughly linear fashion.

Sequencing was done on a sample of blood. This receptor was identified in a woman in her 30s in good health. The V call is TRBV28, the J call TRBJ2-7; a possible D gene is TRBD2 (7 bases). CDR3 bases: TGTGCCAGCAGTTCCCCGTGGGGGGGGGCTTACGAGCAGTACTTC. Translating gives CASSSPWGGAYEQYF.